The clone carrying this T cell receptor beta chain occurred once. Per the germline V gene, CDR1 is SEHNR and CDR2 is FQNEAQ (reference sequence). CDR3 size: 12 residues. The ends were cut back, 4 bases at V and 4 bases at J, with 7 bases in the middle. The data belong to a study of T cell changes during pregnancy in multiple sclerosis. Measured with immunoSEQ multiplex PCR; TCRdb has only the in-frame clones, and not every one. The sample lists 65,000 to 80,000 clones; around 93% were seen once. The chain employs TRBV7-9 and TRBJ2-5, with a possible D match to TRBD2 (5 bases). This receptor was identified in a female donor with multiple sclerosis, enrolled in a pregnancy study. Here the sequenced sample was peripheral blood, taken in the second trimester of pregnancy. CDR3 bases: TGTGCCAGCAGCTCAGGAGGAGAGACCCAGTACTTC. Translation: CASSSGGETQYF.